The TCR beta chain under discussion was sequenced for a study of CD8+ T cells in alopecia areata. Sequencing templates came from extracted RNA that was reverse transcribed into cDNA. Clones were read by immunoSEQ multiplex PCR, and TCRdb kept only the in-frame ones, dropping some. Among around 21,000 clones, approximately 56% were seen once, and the ten largest hold over 7%. Note on this clone: Other DNA sequences in the same sample also yield this CDR3.

The treatment here: oral pan-JAK inhibitor, 5-10 mg twice daily. Researchers gathered lesional scalp punch biopsies and peripheral blood from patients with alopecia areata. The germline V gene encodes CDR1 SGHKS and CDR2 YYEKEE (reference sequence). This CDR3 has 14 amino acids. The V and J ends lost 2 bases and 10 bases, in that order; junction bases with no gene match: 11. The sequence was obtained from a human donor with alopecia areata. The J gene is TRBJ2-7, the V gene TRBV5-5; 8 nucleotides match TRBD2. The sequences come from skin, collected at week 4, from a patient treated with tofacitinib. The CDR3: CASSFRLAPGEQYF. As DNA, the CDR3 is TGTGCCAGCAGCTTCCGACTAGCGCCTGGGGAACAGTACTTC.